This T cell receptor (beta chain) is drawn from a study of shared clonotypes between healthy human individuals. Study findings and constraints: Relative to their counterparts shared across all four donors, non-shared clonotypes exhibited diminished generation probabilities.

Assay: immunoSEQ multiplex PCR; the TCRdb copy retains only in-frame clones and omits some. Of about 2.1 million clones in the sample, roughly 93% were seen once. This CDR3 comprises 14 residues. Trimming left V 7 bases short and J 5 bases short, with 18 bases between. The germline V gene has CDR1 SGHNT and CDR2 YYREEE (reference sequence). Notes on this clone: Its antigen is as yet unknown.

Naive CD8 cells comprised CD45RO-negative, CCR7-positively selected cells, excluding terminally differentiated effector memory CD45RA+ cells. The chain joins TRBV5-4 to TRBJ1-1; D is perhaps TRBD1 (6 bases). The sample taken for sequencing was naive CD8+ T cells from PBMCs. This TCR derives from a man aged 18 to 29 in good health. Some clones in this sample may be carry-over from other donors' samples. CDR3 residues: CASGYWGAKTEAFF. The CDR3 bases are TGTGCCAGCGGGTACTGGGGGGCAAAAACTGAAGCTTTCTTT.